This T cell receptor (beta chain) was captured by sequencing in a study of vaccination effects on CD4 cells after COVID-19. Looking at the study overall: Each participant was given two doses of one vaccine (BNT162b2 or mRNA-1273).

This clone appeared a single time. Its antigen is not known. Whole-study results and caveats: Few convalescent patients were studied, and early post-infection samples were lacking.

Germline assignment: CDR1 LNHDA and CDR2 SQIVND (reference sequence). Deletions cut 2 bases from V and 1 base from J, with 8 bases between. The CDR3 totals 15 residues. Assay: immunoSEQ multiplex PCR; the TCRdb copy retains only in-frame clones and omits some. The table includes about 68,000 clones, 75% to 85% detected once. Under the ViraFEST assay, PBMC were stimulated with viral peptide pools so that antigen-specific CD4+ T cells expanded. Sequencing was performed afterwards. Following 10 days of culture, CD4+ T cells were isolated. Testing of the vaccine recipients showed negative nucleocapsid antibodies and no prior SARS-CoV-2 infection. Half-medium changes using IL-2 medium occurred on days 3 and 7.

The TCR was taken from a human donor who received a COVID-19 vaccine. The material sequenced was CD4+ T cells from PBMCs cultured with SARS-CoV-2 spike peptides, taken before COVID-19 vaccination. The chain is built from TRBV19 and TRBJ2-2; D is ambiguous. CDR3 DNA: TGTGCCAGTAGTATACGGACCCAGAACACCGGGGAGCTGTTTTTT. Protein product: CASSIRTQNTGELFF.